Given below is one TCR beta chain in context. The CDR3 consists of 15 residues. Germline loops: CDR1 SGHRS, CDR2 YFSETQ. The ends were cut back, 1 base at V and 0 bases at J, with 10 bases in the middle. Source study methods: Counts of nucleated cells, estimated from reference gene primer amplification, were obtained. TCRdb's copy holds only in-frame clones and misses some; the assay was immunoSEQ multiplex PCR. V, J and clone size are taken as reported in that table, and D and trimming were inferred from the DNA itself. The table lists about 32,000 clones, just over 90% of them singletons. This sample stems from a study of blood T cell repertoires in COVID-19. Looking at the study overall: From the United States, Italy and Spain came samples of acute and convalescent COVID-19.

The source is a male donor with active COVID-19. The rearrangement joins TRBV5-1 to TRBJ1-2; D gene ambiguous. The specimen was peripheral blood. In nucleotides, the CDR3 is TGCGCCAGCAGCTTGTCGGGGATCACTAACTATGGCTACACCTTC. It yields the protein CASSLSGITNYGYTF.